These 18 T cell receptor beta chains were all obtained from the same sample, sequenced in a study of cytomegalovirus exposure and HLA in healthy donors. In the PCR, 60 Vbeta and 13 Jbeta primers were used. Libraries were prepared by immunoSEQ multiplex PCR; TCRdb keeps only in-frame clonotypes and omits some of them. Of 20,000 or so clones in the sample, 65% to 85% were seen once. The sample comprised PBMCs. The receptors were gathered from a man aged 55 to 70 in good health and CMV-seronegative.

V usage is TRBV6-5 and J usage is TRBJ2-1, with a possible D match to TRBD2 (5 bases). Germline CDR1 and CDR2: MNHEY and SVGAGI. The CDR3 runs 13 residues. Trimming cost V 6 bases and J 6 bases, with 12 bases left between them. The CDR3 loop reads CASSPPGSNEQFF. CDR3 DNA sequence: TGTGCCAGCAGCCCTCCGGGAAGCAATGAGCAGTTCTTC.

The J gene is TRBJ2-5, the V gene TRBV12-5; 12 nucleotides align to TRBD2. The CDR3 is 17 residues long. The V gene end was trimmed by 1 base and the J gene end by 2 bases; junction bases not matched to a gene: 5. Germline loops: CDR1 LGHNT, CDR2 FRNRAP. The CDR3 DNA sequence: TGTGCTAGTGGTTTGGCGGGACTAGCGGGCCCTCAAGAGACCCAGTACTTC. Its protein product is CASGLAGLAGPQETQYF.

The chain couples TRBV10-2 to TRBJ2-1; tentatively, D is TRBD2 (6 bases). Germline V gene sequence: CDR1 WSHSY, CDR2 SAAADI. This CDR3 is built from 15 residues. V shed 5 bases and J shed 7 bases, with 18 bases lying between them. CDR3 bases: TGCGCCAGCAGTAGAGGTAGCGGAGAAGGGAATGAGCAGTTCTTC. Protein sequence: CASSRGSGEGNEQFF.

The genes are TRBV6-1 and TRBJ1-5, with D possibly TRBD1 on 6 matching bases. CDR3 length: 15 residues. Per the germline V gene, CDR1 is MNHNS and CDR2 is SASEGT. V was cut by 7 bases and J by 3 bases, with 16 bases left in between. The CDR3 DNA reads as TGTGCCAGCATTCCCAGGCGGACAGACAATCAGCCCCAGCATTTT. Protein: CASIPRRTDNQPQHF.

The CDR3 DNA reads as TGTGCCAGTAGTATCAAGCGACAGGGGATTTACAACTATGGCTACACCTTC. Protein sequence: CASSIKRQGIYNYGYTF. The chain combines TRBV19 with TRBJ1-2; 8 nucleotides match TRBD1. Trimming took 3 bases from V and 2 from J; bases not matched to a gene: 11. The CDR3 totals 17 residues. CDR1 is LNHDA, CDR2 SQIVND, per germline (reference sequence).

J is TRBJ1-4 and V is TRBV10-1; 9 bases agree with TRBD1. Germline values: CDR1 WNHNN, CDR2 SYGVQD (reference sequence). Unmatched junction bases numbered 10, after V lost 10 bases and J lost 7 bases. The length of the CDR3 is 14 residues. For the CDR3, the DNA is TGCGCCATCTACCCCGGGACAGGGTGTGAAAAACTGTTTTTT. It yields the protein CAIYPGTGCEKLFF.

This clone turned up a few times. This rearrangement joins TRBV19 to TRBJ2-7, with D perhaps TRBD1 (6 bases). With 7 bases removed from V and 0 bases from J, the gap between germline ends came to 13 bases. CDR3 size: 14 residues. CDR1 LNHDA and CDR2 SQIVND come from the germline V gene (reference sequence). CDR3 region: CASKKGHPSYEQYF. The CDR3, as DNA: TGTGCCAGTAAGAAGGGACACCCCTCCTACGAGCAGTACTTC.

V gene TRBV4-1 combines with J gene TRBJ1-5; a weak D match, TRBD1 (5 bases). This CDR3 is 15 amino acids long. The germline CDR1 and CDR2 sequences are MGHRA and YSYEKL. Trimming took 7 bases from V and 1 from J, leaving 14 bases between them. CDR3 loop: CASNPSGLSNQPQHF. The CDR3 nucleotides are TGCGCCAGCAACCCCTCGGGACTGAGCAATCAGCCCCAGCATTTT.

V gene TRBV5-1 combines with J gene TRBJ2-7; 8 bases match TRBD1. There are 15 residues in the CDR3. The germline CDR1 and CDR2 sequences are SGHRS and YFSETQ. With V trimmed by 0 bases and J by 6 bases, 8 bases remained unmatched. DNA of the CDR3: TGCGCCAGCAGCTTGGTGGACAGGGCAGAGCGCGAGCAGTACTTC. This sequence encodes CASSLVDRAEREQYF.

A few counts support this clone. This chain links TRBV19 with TRBJ2-7; 7 bases line up with TRBD2. The CDR3 has 15 amino acids. The germline V gene encodes CDR1 LNHDA and CDR2 SQIVND (reference sequence). With V trimmed by 7 bases and J by 1 base, 10 bases remained unmatched. The CDR3 bases are TGTGCCAGTACCCCGTCTAGCGGAAAATCCTACGAGCAGTACTTC. Residues: CASTPSSGKSYEQYF.

This clone occurred a few times. V gene TRBV28 combines with J gene TRBJ1-2, with 7 bases aligning to TRBD1. The CDR3 has 17 residues. V lost 3 bases, J lost 0 bases, and 10 bases stayed unmatched. Germline-derived CDR1 and CDR2 are MDHEN and SYDVKM. CDR3 region: CASSLGHRGSTNYGYTF. DNA for the CDR3: TGTGCCAGCAGTTTGGGCCACAGGGGATCGACTAACTATGGCTACACCTTC.

This clone was counted between two and nine times. The chain links TRBV6-5 to TRBJ2-3; 8 nucleotides line up with TRBD1. The germline V gene has CDR1 MNHEY and CDR2 SVGAGI. J gave up 0 bases and V 5 bases, and 4 bases lay outside the gene matches. This CDR3 has 15 amino acids. The CDR3 coding sequence is TGTGCCAGCAGTACGACAGGGGAAAGCACAGATACGCAGTATTTT. It codes for CASSTTGESTDTQYF.

The rearrangement joins TRBV5-1 to TRBJ1-6, with 8 nucleotides matching TRBD1. J was trimmed by 7 bases and V by 2 bases; bases with no gene match: 2. The CDR3 consists of 14 residues. Per germline, CDR1 SGHRS and CDR2 YFSETQ. The CDR3 protein is CASSLDRGNSPLHF. CDR3 bases: TGCGCCAGCAGCTTAGACAGGGGAAATTCACCCCTCCACTTT.

The genes are TRBV29-1 and TRBJ2-3; 7 bases align to TRBD1. After removal of 6 bases from V and 1 base from J, the junction contained 4 bases not matched to a gene. CDR1 is SQVTM, CDR2 ANQGSEA, per germline. This CDR3 spans 13 amino acids. The CDR3 coding sequence is TGCAGCGTGCGGACAGGAGGCACAGATACGCAGTATTTT. Encoded protein: CSVRTGGTDTQYF.

This clone was seen once. The gene calls are TRBV18 and TRBJ2-7, with D possibly TRBD2 on 5 matching bases. The V end was cut by 0 bases, the J end by 4 bases, with 7 bases between. CDR1 is KGHSH, CDR2 LQKENI, per germline. This CDR3 is built from 13 residues. CDR3 coding DNA: TGTGCCAGCTCACCACCAGCGGATTACGAGCAGTACTTC. Its translation: CASSPPADYEQYF.

This clone turned up a few times. The chain combines TRBV5-5 with TRBJ1-5; maybe TRBD1 (5 bases). CDR3 size: 14 residues. Germline V gene lookup returns CDR1 SGHKS and CDR2 YYEKEE (reference sequence). The ends were cut back, 1 base at V and 1 base at J, with 6 bases in the middle. The CDR3 DNA follows: TGTGCCAGCAGCTTGACAGGAAGCAATCAGCCCCAGCATTTT. Protein sequence: CASSLTGSNQPQHF.

This chain links TRBV6-1 with TRBJ1-1; the D is unclear. The length of the CDR3 is 15 residues. Germline V CDR1 and CDR2: MNHNS, SASEGT. V lost 4 bases to trimming and J lost 4 bases, with 16 bases between them. In nucleotides, the CDR3 is TGTGCCAGCAGTGCAATAAGGACTCGGGGCACTGAAGCTTTCTTT. Amino acids: CASSAIRTRGTEAFF.

The V and J genes are TRBV5-1 and TRBJ2-7, with 9 positions matching TRBD1. After removal of 4 bases from V and 1 base from J, the junction contained 6 bases not matched to a gene. This CDR3 spans 15 amino acids. Germline CDR1 and CDR2: SGHRS and YFSETQ. The CDR3 region is CASSLQGARSYEQYF. The CDR3 region has the DNA TGCGCCAGCAGCCTACAGGGGGCGCGATCCTACGAGCAGTACTTC.